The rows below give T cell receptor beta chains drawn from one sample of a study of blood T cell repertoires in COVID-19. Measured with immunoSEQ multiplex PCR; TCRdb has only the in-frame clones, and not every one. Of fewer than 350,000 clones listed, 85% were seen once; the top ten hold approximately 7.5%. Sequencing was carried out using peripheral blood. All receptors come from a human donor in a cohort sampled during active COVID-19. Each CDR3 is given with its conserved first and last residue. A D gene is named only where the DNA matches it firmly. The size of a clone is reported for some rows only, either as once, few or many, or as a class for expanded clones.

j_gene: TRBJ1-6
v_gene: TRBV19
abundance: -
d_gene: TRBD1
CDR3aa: CASSTSGTGSPLHF
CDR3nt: TGTGCCAGTAGTACATCCGGGACAGGCTCACCCCTCCACTTT

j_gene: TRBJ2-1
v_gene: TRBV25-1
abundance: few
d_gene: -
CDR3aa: CASSSARENEQFF
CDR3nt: TGTGCCAGCAGTTCGGCTCGGGAGAATGAGCAGTTCTTC

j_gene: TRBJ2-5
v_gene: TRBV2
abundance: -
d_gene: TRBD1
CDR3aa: CAGGWDREETQYF
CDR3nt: TGTGCCGGCGGATGGGACAGAGAAGAGACCCAGTACTTC

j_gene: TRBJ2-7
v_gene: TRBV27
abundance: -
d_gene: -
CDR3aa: CASSLSLAYEQYF
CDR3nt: TGTGCCAGCAGTTTATCGCTAGCGTACGAGCAGTACTTC

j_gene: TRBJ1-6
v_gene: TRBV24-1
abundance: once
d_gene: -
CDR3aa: CATSVTGDSPLHF
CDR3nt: TGTGCCACCAGTGTTACGGGAGACTCACCCCTCCACTTT

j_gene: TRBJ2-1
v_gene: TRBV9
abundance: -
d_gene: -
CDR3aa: CASSVGQSKIF
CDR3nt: TGTGCCAGCAGCGTAGGACAGTCAAAGATCTTC

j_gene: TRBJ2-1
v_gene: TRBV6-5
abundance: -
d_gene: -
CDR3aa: CASKRTSILNNEQFF
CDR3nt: TGTGCCAGCAAAAGAACTAGCATATTAAACAATGAGCAGTTCTTC

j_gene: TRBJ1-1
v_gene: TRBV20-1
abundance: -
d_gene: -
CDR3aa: CSASRAFF
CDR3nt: TGCAGTGCTAGTCGAGCTTTCTTT

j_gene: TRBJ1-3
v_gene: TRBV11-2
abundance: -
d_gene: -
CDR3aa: CASSLDYGSETYGNTIYF
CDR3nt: TGTGCCAGCAGCTTAGATTATGGCAGTGAGACTTATGGAAACACCATATATTTT

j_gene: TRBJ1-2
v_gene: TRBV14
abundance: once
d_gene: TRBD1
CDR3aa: CASSRAGGLNGYTF
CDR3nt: TGTGCCAGCAGCCGAGCAGGGGGTCTCAATGGCTACACCTTC

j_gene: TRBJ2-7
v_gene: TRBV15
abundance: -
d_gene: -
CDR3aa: CATSSSSGFGGYEQYF
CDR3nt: TGTGCCACCAGCAGCAGTAGTGGGTTCGGAGGGTACGAGCAGTACTTC

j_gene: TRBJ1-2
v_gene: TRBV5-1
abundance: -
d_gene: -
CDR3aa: CASSLNGGDYGYTF
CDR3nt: TGCGCCAGCAGCTTGAACGGGGGGGACTATGGCTACACCTTC

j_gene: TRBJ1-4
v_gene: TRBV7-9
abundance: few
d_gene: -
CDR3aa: CASSLGQVATNEKLFF
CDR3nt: TGTGCCAGCAGCTTAGGACAGGTTGCAACTAATGAAAAACTGTTTTTT

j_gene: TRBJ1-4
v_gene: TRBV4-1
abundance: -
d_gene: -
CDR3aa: CASRYEGEKLFF
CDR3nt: TGCGCCAGCCGGTACGAGGGAGAAAAACTGTTTTTT

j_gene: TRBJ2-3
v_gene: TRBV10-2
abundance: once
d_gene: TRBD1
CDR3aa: CASSEWQGATDTQYF
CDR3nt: TGCGCCAGCAGTGAGTGGCAGGGGGCGACGGATACGCAGTATTTT

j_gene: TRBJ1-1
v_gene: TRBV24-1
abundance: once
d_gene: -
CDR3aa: CATSEPRRGTLDTEAFF
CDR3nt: TGTGCCACCAGTGAGCCAAGAAGGGGTACCCTAGACACTGAAGCTTTCTTT

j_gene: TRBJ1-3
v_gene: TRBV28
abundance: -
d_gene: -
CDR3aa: CASSSRDTIYF
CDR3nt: TGTGCCAGCAGTTCCCGGGACACCATATATTTT

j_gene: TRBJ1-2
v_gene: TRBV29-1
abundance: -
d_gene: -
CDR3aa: CSVEIGQINYGYTF
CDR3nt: TGCAGCGTTGAGATTGGTCAGATTAACTATGGCTACACCTTC

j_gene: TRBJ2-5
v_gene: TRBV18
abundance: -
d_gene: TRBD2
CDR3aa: CASSPLTSGTQETQYF
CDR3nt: TGTGCCAGCTCACCACTGACTAGCGGGACCCAAGAGACCCAGTACTTC

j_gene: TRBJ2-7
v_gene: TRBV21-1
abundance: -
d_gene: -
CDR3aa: CASSRELGTSPYEQYF
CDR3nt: TGTGCCAGCAGCAGAGAATTAGGGACATCCCCCTACGAGCAGTACTTC

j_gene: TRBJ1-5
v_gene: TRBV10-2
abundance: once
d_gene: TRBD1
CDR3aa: CASSRQGDEEPQHF
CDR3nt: TGCGCCAGCTCTCGACAGGGGGATGAGGAGCCCCAGCATTTT

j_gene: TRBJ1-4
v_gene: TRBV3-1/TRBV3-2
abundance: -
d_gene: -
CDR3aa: CASSQGVRWENEKLFF
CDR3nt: TGTGCCAGCAGCCAAGGCGTTAGGTGGGAGAATGAAAAACTGTTTTTT

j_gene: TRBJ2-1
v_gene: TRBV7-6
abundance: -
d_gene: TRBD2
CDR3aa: CASSPLADNYNEQFF
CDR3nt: TGTGCCAGCAGCCCACTAGCGGATAACTACAATGAGCAGTTCTTC

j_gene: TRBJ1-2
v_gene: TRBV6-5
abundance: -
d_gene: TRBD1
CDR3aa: CASSITGGGFYGYTF
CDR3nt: TGTGCCAGCAGTATAACAGGGGGAGGGTTCTATGGCTACACCTTC

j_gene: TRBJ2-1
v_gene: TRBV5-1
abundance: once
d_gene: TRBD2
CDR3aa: CASSPTSGEYNEQFF
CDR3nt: TGCGCCAGCAGTCCTACTAGCGGAGAATACAATGAGCAGTTCTTC

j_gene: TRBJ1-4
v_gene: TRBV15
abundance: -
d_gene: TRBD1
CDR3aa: CATSNRDRGLKLFF
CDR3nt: TGTGCCACCAGCAACCGGGACAGGGGTCTAAAACTGTTTTTT

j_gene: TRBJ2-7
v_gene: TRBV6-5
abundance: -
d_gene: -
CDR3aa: CASSAGSFSYEQYF
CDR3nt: TGTGCCAGCAGCGCGGGGAGTTTCTCCTACGAGCAGTACTTC

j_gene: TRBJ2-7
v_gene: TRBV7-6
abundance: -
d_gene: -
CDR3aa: CASSLDGGLGGGPQYF
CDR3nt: TGTGCCAGCAGCTTAGATGGGGGGTTAGGGGGCGGACCGCAGTACTTC

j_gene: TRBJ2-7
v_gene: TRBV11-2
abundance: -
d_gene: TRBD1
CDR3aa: CASSLGTGVYEQYF
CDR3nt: TGTGCCAGCAGCTTAGGGACAGGGGTTTACGAGCAGTACTTC

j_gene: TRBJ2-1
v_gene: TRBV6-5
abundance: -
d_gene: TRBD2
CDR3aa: CASSTGLALNEQFF
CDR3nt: TGTGCCAGCAGTACGGGACTAGCACTCAATGAGCAGTTCTTC

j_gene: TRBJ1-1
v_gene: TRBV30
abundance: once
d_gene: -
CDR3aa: CAWSPTLGAEAFF
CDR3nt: TGTGCCTGGAGTCCTACCCTGGGGGCCGAAGCTTTCTTT

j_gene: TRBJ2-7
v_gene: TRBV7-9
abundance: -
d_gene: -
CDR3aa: CASSLAGAYEQYF
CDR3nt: TGTGCCAGCAGCTTAGCAGGGGCGTACGAGCAGTACTTC

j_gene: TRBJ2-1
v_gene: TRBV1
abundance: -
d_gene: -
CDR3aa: CTSSRKRGHPIGEQFF
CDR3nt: TGCACCAGCAGCCGTAAGCGGGGGCACCCTATAGGGGAGCAGTTCTTC

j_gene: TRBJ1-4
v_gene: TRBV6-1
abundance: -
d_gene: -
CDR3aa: CASSEGTATNEKLFF
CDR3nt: TGTGCCAGCAGTGAAGGGACAGCAACTAATGAAAAACTGTTTTTT

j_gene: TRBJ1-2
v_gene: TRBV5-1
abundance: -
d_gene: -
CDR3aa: CASSPSPGTNYGYTF
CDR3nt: TGCGCCAGCAGCCCATCTCCAGGCACTAACTATGGCTACACCTTC

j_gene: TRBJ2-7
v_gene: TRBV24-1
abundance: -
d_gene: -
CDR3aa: CATSDFAGSEQYF
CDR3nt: TGTGCCACCAGTGATTTCGCGGGGAGCGAGCAGTACTTC

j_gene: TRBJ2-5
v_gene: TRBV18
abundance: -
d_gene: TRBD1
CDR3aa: CASSLGQEETQYF
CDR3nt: TGTGCCAGCTCTCTGGGACAGGAAGAGACCCAGTACTTC

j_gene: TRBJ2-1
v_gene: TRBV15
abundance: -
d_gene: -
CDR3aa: CATSNRRHNEQFF
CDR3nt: TGTGCCACCAGCAACAGGCGCCACAATGAGCAGTTCTTC

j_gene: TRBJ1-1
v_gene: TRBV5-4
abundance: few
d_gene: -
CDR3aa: CASSPVRSNEAFF
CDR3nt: TGTGCCAGCAGCCCCGTCAGGTCTAATGAAGCTTTCTTT

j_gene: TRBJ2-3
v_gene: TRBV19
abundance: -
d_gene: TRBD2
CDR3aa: CASSIGTSGGLTDTQYF
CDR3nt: TGTGCCAGTAGTATCGGGACTAGCGGGGGGCTCACAGATACGCAGTATTTT

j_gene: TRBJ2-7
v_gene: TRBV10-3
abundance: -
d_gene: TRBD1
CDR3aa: CAISAGQGADEQYF
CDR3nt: TGTGCCATCAGTGCGGGACAGGGGGCAGACGAGCAGTACTTC

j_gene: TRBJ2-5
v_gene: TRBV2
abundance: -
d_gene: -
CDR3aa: CASLRAGSRKTQYF
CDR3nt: TGTGCCAGCCTACGGGCGGGCAGTCGGAAGACCCAGTACTTC

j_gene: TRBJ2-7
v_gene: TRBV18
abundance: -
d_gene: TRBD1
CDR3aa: CASSPFSTGVAYEQYF
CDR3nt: TGTGCCAGCTCACCCTTTTCAACAGGGGTGGCCTACGAGCAGTACTTC

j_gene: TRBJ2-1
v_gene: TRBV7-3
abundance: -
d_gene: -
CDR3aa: CASSLTPGLSHNEQFF
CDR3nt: TGTGCCAGCAGCTTAACCCCGGGACTTTCCCACAATGAGCAGTTCTTC

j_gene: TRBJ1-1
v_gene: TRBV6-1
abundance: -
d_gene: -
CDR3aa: CASSEQGLTTEAFF
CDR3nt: TGTGCCAGCAGTGAACAGGGTCTAACGACTGAAGCTTTCTTT

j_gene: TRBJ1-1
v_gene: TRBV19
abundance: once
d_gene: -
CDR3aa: CASGPTAMNTEAFF
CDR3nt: TGTGCCAGTGGGCCGACGGCCATGAACACTGAAGCTTTCTTT

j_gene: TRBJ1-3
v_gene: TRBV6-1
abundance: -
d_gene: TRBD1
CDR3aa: CASSAGTGIDTIYF
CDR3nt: TGTGCCAGCAGCGCCGGGACAGGGATCGACACCATATATTTT

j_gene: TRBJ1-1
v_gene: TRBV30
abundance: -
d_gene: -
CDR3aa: CAWKWGGDTEAFF
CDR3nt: TGTGCCTGGAAATGGGGAGGGGACACTGAAGCTTTCTTT

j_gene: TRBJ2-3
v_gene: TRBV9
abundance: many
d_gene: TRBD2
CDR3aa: CASSVDNGGTTDTQYF
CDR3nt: TGTGCCAGCAGCGTAGATAACGGGGGGACCACAGATACGCAGTATTTT

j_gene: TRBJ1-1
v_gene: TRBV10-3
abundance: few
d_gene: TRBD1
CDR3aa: CATRTGGEIEAFF
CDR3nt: TGTGCCACCCGGACAGGGGGCGAGATTGAAGCTTTCTTT

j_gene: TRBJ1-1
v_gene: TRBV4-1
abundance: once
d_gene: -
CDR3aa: CASSPKQDTEAFF
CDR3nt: TGCGCCAGCAGCCCAAAACAAGACACTGAAGCTTTCTTT